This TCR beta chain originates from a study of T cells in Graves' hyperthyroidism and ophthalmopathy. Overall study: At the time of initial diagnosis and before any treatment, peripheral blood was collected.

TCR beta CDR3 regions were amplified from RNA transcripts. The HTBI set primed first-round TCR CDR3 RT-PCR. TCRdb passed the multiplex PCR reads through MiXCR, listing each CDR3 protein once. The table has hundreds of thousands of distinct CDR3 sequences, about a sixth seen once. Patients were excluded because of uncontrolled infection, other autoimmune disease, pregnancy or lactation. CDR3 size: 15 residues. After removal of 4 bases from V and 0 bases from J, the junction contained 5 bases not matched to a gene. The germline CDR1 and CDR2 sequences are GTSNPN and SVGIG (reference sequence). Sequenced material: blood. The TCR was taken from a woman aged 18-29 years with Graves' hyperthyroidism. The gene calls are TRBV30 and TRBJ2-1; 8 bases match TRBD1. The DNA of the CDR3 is TGTGCCTGGACCCGACAGGGGAGCTCCTACAATGAGCAGTTCTTC. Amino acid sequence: CAWTRQGSSYNEQFF. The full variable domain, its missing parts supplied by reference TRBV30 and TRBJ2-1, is SQTIHQWPATLVQPVGSPLSLECTVEGTSNPNLYWYRQAAGRGLQLLFYSVGIGQISSEVPQNLSASRPQDRQFILSSKKLLLSDSGFYLCAWTRQGSSYNEQFFGPGTRLTVL.